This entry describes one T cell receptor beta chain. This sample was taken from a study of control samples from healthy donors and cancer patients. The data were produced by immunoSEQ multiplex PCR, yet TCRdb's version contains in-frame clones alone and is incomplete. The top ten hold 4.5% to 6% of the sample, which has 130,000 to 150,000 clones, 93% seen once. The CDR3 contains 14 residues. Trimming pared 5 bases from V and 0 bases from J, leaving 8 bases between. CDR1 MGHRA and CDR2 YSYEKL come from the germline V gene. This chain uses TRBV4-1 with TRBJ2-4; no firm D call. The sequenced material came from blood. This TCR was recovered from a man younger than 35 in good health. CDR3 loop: CASSDWGAKNIQYF. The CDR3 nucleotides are TGCGCCAGCAGCGATTGGGGAGCCAAAAACATTCAGTACTTC.